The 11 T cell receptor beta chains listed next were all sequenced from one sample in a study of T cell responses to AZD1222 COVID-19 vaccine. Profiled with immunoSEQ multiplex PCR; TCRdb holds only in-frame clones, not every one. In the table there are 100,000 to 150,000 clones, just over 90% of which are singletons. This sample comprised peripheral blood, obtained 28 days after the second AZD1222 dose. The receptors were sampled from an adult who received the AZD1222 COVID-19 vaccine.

CDR3: CASSGGSGYGYTF. CDR3 coding DNA: TGTGCCAGCAGCGGAGGGTCGGGCTATGGCTACACCTTC. The chain uses TRBV9 and TRBJ1-2; D gene unclear. The V end was cut by 3 bases, the J end by 4 bases, with 10 bases between. The V gene's germline CDR1 is SGDLS and CDR2 YYNGEE. The CDR3 is made up of 13 amino acids. Using reference TRBV9 and TRBJ1-2 for the parts outside the CDR3, the full variable domain is DSGVTQTPKHLITATGQRVTLRCSPRSGDLSVYWYQQSLDQGLQFLIQYYNGEERAKGNILERFSAQQFPDLHSELNLSSLELGDSALYFCASSGGSGYGYTFGSGTRLTVV.

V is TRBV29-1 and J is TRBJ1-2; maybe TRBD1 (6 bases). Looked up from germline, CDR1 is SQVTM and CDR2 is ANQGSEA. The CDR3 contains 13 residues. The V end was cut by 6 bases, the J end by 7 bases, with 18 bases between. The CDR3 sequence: CSVTLRTVPGYTF. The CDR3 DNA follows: TGCAGCGTCACCCTTCGGACAGTTCCTGGCTACACCTTC.

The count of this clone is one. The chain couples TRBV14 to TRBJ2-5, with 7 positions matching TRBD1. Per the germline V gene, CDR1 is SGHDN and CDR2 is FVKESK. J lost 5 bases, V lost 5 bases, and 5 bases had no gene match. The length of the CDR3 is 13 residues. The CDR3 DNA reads TGTGCCAGCAGCTTCACAGGGGTGGAGACCCAGTACTTC. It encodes CASSFTGVETQYF.

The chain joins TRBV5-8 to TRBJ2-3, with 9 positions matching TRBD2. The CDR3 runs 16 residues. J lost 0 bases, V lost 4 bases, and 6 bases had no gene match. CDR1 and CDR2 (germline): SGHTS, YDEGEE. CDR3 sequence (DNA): TGTGCCAGCAGCCGACTAGCGGAAAGCAGCACAGATACGCAGTATTTT. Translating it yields CASSRLAESSTDTQYF. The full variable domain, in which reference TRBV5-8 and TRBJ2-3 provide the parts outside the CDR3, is EAGVTQSPTHLIKTRGQQATLRCSPISGHTSVYWYQQALGLGLQFLLWYDEGEERNRGNFPPRFSGRQFPNYSSELNVNALELEDSALYLCASSRLAESSTDTQYFGPGTRLTVL.

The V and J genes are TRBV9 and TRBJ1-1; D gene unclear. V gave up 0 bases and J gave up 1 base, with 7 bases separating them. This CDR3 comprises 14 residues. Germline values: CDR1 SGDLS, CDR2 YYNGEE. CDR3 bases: TGTGCCAGCAGCGTAGTTCCGCGGAACACTGAAGCTTTCTTT. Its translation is CASSVVPRNTEAFF.

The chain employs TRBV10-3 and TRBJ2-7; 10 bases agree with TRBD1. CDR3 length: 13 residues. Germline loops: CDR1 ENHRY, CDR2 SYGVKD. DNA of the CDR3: TGTGCATTGGGGACAGGGGAAAGGTACGAGCAGTACTTC. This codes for CALGTGERYEQYF.

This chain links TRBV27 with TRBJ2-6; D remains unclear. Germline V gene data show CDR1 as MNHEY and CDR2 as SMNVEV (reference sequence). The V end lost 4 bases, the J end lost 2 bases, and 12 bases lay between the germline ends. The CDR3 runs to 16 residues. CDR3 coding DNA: TGTGCCAGCAGTTCTTCAGGAAACCCTGGGGCCAACGTCCTGACTTTC. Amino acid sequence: CASSSSGNPGANVLTF.

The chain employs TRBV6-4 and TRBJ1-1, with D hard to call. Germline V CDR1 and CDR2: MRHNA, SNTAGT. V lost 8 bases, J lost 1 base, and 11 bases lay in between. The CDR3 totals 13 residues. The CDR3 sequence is CASAVGENTEAFF. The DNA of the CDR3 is TGTGCCAGCGCAGTAGGAGAGAACACTGAAGCTTTCTTT.

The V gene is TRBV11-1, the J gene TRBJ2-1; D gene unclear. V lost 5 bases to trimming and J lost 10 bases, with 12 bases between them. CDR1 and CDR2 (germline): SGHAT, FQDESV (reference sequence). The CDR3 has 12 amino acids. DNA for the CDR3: TGTGCCAGCAGCCGATTGGTGGACGAGCAGTTCTTC. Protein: CASSRLVDEQFF.

DNA for the CDR3: TGTGCCAGCTCACCACGGGACAGCCCCCAGAAGGGTCTCTGCTTGCTCCACTACGAGCAGTACTTC. This sequence encodes CASSPRDSPQKGLCLLHYEQYF. This chain joins TRBV18 and TRBJ2-7; 7 positions agree with TRBD1. Unmatched junction bases numbered 27, after V lost 1 base and J lost 3 bases. Germline V gene data show CDR1 as KGHSH and CDR2 as LQKENI. CDR3 length: 22 amino acids.

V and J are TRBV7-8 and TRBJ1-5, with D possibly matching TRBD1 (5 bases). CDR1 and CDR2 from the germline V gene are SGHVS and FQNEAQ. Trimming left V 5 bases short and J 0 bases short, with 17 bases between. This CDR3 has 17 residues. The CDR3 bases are TGTGCCAGCAGCCAAGTGCGGAGGGGTGCTAGCAATCAGCCCCAGCATTTT. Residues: CASSQVRRGASNQPQHF.